Listed below are T cell receptor beta chains from one sample, sequenced in a study of graft-versus-host responses after intestinal transplantation. These receptors are not linked to any known antigen. Sequencing used immunoSEQ multiplex PCR; TCRdb keeps in-frame clones, though not all of them. Of around 100,000 clones in the sample, roughly 90% were seen once. The specimen comprised unstimulated CD4+ T cells sorted from spleen or lymph node cells, sampled before transplant. The source of these receptors is a human donor who was the organ donor for an intestinal transplant. CDR3s include the opening cysteine and the closing phenylalanine or tryptophan. A D gene is named only where the DNA matches it firmly.

V: TRBV18
J: TRBJ2-1
D: -
DNA: TGTGCCAGCTCCCCGAGGGAACAGGGATATTCCAATGAGCAGTTCTTC
CDR3: CASSPREQGYSNEQFF

V: TRBV7-9
J: TRBJ1-5
D: -
DNA: TGTGCCAGCAGTCTCATGGGGAATAGCAATCAGCCCCAGCATTTT
CDR3: CASSLMGNSNQPQHF

V: TRBV28
J: TRBJ1-4
D: -
DNA: TGTGCCAGCATGTTCTACCTGGACGGAAAACTGTTTTTT
CDR3: CASMFYLDGKLFF

V: TRBV27
J: TRBJ1-6
D: -
DNA: TGTGCCAGCAGTTTCGGGACAAGCAATTCACCCCTCCACTTT
CDR3: CASSFGTSNSPLHF

V: TRBV28
J: TRBJ2-3
D: -
DNA: TGTGCCAGCCGGAGAGTGGATACGCAGTATTTT
CDR3: CASRRVDTQYF

V: TRBV5-1
J: TRBJ2-7
D: -
DNA: TGCGCCAGCAGCTTGGCGGGGGTAGGCGAGCAGTACTTC
CDR3: CASSLAGVGEQYF

V: TRBV15
J: TRBJ2-5
D: TRBD1
DNA: TGTGCCACCAGCCTCGACAGGGGGCAGGGGACCCAGTACTTC
CDR3: CATSLDRGQGTQYF

V: TRBV5-6
J: TRBJ1-3
D: TRBD1
DNA: TGTGCCAGCAGCTTGGCGCAGGGGGCAACTGGAAACACCATATATTTT
CDR3: CASSLAQGATGNTIYF

V: TRBV6-1
J: TRBJ1-1
D: TRBD1
DNA: TGTGCCAGCAGTGGACAGGGATACACTGAAGCTTTCTTT
CDR3: CASSGQGYTEAFF

V: TRBV28
J: TRBJ1-5
D: -
DNA: TGTGCCAGCAGTCCGGCCCATGTGGGAAGGCGCAATCAGCCCCAGCATTTT
CDR3: CASSPAHVGRRNQPQHF

V: TRBV9
J: TRBJ2-3
D: TRBD2
DNA: TGTGCCAGCAGCGACCTGCCCGGGACTAGCGGGGCCACTAGGGGAGATACGCAGTATTTT
CDR3: CASSDLPGTSGATRGDTQYF

V: TRBV6-1
J: TRBJ1-2
D: -
DNA: TGTGCCAGCAGTTGGTACAGGTCCTATGGCTACACCTTC
CDR3: CASSWYRSYGYTF

V: TRBV28
J: TRBJ2-5
D: TRBD1
DNA: TGTGCCAGCAGTTCAAGGACAGGGAACTCAGAGACCCAGTACTTC
CDR3: CASSSRTGNSETQYF

V: TRBV6-5
J: TRBJ1-2
D: -
DNA: TGTGCCAGCAGTTTTTACCGGGAGAGCCGCGGCTACACCTTC
CDR3: CASSFYRESRGYTF

V: TRBV19
J: TRBJ1-5
D: -
DNA: TGTGCCAGTAGTATAGAAAGGGGTCAGCCCCAGCATTTT
CDR3: CASSIERGQPQHF

V: TRBV9
J: TRBJ2-3
D: -
DNA: TGTGCCAGCAGCCCAACCACAGATACGCAGTATTTT
CDR3: CASSPTTDTQYF